This TCR beta chain was captured by sequencing in a study of cytomegalovirus exposure and HLA in healthy donors. The overall study: Earlier findings included about 120 million unique TCR beta sequences obtained from about 170 million T cells.

Overall study findings and caveats: The likely explanation for a cluster of highly shared sequence variants was sequencing artifact. Rarity marked most TCR sequences, yet some public TCRs occurred in many donors.

The CDR3 has 12 amino acids. CDR1 MNHNS and CDR2 SASEGT come from the germline V gene. Losses at the gene ends were 7 bases for V and 5 bases for J; bases not matched to a gene: 4. Unrecorded immune exposure was likely among donors, who were nominally healthy when sampled. With 60 Vbeta and 13 Jbeta primers, the PCR was carried out. Only in-frame clones appear in the TCRdb table, and some are missing; sequencing was by immunoSEQ multiplex PCR. The repertoire consists of roughly 160,000 clones, with approximately 80% occurring once and the leading ten covering 0.95% to 1.5%. Of note for this clone: No antigen is known for it. The identical CDR3 is also encoded by other nucleotide sequences in the sample.

The TCR comes from a boy between 2 and 10 years old in good health and CMV-seronegative. What was sequenced was PBMCs. V gene TRBV6-1 combines with J gene TRBJ1-2; 7 bases align to TRBD1. In DNA form, the CDR3 reads TGTGCCAGCACCATGACAGGGTATGGCTACACCTTC. Protein: CASTMTGYGYTF.